A single sample is the source of the 4 T cell receptor beta chains below, sequenced in a study of blood T cell repertoires in COVID-19. The method was immunoSEQ multiplex PCR; TCRdb's version includes in-frame clones alone and lacks a portion of them. Of approximately 280,000 clones in the sample, approximately 85% were seen once. The sequenced material came from peripheral blood. The source of these receptors is a man aged 45-65 years with active or convalescent COVID-19.

V usage is TRBV5-6 and J usage is TRBJ2-1; 14 bases match TRBD2. The CDR3 consists of 16 residues. J lost 6 bases, V lost 4 bases, and 6 bases had no gene match. CDR1 is SGHDT, CDR2 YYEEEE, per germline. CDR3 nucleotides: TGTGCCAGCAGCGCGCGACTAGCGGGAGGGCCCAATGAGCAGTTCTTC. Translated, it gives CASSARLAGGPNEQFF.

The chain recombines TRBV4-3 with TRBJ1-2, with 9 nucleotides matching TRBD1. There are 16 residues in the CDR3. V lost 0 bases to trimming and J lost 8 bases; unmatched junction nucleotides: 10. Looked up from germline, CDR1 is LGHNA and CDR2 is YSLEER. As DNA, the CDR3 is TGCGCCAGCAGCCAAGATCCCGGGACAGGGTTCGGCGGCTACACCTTC. As protein: CASSQDPGTGFGGYTF.

The chain carries TRBV24-1 and TRBJ2-1; 7 nucleotides match TRBD1. The CDR3 contains 14 residues. J gave up 3 bases and V 8 bases, and 6 bases lay outside the gene matches. Germline CDR1 KGHDR, CDR2 SFDVKD. CDR3 residues: CATTTGANYNEQFF. CDR3 nucleotides: TGTGCCACCACCACAGGGGCCAACTACAATGAGCAGTTCTTC.

The chain recombines TRBV19 with TRBJ1-1, with a tentative D call TRBD1 (5 bases). CDR3 size: 14 residues. CDR1 LNHDA and CDR2 SQIVND come from the germline V gene (reference sequence). V was pared by 6 bases and J by 0 bases, with 11 bases between. The CDR3 sequence is CASRQTDLNTEAFF. The CDR3, as DNA: TGTGCCAGTAGGCAGACAGATCTGAACACTGAAGCTTTCTTT.